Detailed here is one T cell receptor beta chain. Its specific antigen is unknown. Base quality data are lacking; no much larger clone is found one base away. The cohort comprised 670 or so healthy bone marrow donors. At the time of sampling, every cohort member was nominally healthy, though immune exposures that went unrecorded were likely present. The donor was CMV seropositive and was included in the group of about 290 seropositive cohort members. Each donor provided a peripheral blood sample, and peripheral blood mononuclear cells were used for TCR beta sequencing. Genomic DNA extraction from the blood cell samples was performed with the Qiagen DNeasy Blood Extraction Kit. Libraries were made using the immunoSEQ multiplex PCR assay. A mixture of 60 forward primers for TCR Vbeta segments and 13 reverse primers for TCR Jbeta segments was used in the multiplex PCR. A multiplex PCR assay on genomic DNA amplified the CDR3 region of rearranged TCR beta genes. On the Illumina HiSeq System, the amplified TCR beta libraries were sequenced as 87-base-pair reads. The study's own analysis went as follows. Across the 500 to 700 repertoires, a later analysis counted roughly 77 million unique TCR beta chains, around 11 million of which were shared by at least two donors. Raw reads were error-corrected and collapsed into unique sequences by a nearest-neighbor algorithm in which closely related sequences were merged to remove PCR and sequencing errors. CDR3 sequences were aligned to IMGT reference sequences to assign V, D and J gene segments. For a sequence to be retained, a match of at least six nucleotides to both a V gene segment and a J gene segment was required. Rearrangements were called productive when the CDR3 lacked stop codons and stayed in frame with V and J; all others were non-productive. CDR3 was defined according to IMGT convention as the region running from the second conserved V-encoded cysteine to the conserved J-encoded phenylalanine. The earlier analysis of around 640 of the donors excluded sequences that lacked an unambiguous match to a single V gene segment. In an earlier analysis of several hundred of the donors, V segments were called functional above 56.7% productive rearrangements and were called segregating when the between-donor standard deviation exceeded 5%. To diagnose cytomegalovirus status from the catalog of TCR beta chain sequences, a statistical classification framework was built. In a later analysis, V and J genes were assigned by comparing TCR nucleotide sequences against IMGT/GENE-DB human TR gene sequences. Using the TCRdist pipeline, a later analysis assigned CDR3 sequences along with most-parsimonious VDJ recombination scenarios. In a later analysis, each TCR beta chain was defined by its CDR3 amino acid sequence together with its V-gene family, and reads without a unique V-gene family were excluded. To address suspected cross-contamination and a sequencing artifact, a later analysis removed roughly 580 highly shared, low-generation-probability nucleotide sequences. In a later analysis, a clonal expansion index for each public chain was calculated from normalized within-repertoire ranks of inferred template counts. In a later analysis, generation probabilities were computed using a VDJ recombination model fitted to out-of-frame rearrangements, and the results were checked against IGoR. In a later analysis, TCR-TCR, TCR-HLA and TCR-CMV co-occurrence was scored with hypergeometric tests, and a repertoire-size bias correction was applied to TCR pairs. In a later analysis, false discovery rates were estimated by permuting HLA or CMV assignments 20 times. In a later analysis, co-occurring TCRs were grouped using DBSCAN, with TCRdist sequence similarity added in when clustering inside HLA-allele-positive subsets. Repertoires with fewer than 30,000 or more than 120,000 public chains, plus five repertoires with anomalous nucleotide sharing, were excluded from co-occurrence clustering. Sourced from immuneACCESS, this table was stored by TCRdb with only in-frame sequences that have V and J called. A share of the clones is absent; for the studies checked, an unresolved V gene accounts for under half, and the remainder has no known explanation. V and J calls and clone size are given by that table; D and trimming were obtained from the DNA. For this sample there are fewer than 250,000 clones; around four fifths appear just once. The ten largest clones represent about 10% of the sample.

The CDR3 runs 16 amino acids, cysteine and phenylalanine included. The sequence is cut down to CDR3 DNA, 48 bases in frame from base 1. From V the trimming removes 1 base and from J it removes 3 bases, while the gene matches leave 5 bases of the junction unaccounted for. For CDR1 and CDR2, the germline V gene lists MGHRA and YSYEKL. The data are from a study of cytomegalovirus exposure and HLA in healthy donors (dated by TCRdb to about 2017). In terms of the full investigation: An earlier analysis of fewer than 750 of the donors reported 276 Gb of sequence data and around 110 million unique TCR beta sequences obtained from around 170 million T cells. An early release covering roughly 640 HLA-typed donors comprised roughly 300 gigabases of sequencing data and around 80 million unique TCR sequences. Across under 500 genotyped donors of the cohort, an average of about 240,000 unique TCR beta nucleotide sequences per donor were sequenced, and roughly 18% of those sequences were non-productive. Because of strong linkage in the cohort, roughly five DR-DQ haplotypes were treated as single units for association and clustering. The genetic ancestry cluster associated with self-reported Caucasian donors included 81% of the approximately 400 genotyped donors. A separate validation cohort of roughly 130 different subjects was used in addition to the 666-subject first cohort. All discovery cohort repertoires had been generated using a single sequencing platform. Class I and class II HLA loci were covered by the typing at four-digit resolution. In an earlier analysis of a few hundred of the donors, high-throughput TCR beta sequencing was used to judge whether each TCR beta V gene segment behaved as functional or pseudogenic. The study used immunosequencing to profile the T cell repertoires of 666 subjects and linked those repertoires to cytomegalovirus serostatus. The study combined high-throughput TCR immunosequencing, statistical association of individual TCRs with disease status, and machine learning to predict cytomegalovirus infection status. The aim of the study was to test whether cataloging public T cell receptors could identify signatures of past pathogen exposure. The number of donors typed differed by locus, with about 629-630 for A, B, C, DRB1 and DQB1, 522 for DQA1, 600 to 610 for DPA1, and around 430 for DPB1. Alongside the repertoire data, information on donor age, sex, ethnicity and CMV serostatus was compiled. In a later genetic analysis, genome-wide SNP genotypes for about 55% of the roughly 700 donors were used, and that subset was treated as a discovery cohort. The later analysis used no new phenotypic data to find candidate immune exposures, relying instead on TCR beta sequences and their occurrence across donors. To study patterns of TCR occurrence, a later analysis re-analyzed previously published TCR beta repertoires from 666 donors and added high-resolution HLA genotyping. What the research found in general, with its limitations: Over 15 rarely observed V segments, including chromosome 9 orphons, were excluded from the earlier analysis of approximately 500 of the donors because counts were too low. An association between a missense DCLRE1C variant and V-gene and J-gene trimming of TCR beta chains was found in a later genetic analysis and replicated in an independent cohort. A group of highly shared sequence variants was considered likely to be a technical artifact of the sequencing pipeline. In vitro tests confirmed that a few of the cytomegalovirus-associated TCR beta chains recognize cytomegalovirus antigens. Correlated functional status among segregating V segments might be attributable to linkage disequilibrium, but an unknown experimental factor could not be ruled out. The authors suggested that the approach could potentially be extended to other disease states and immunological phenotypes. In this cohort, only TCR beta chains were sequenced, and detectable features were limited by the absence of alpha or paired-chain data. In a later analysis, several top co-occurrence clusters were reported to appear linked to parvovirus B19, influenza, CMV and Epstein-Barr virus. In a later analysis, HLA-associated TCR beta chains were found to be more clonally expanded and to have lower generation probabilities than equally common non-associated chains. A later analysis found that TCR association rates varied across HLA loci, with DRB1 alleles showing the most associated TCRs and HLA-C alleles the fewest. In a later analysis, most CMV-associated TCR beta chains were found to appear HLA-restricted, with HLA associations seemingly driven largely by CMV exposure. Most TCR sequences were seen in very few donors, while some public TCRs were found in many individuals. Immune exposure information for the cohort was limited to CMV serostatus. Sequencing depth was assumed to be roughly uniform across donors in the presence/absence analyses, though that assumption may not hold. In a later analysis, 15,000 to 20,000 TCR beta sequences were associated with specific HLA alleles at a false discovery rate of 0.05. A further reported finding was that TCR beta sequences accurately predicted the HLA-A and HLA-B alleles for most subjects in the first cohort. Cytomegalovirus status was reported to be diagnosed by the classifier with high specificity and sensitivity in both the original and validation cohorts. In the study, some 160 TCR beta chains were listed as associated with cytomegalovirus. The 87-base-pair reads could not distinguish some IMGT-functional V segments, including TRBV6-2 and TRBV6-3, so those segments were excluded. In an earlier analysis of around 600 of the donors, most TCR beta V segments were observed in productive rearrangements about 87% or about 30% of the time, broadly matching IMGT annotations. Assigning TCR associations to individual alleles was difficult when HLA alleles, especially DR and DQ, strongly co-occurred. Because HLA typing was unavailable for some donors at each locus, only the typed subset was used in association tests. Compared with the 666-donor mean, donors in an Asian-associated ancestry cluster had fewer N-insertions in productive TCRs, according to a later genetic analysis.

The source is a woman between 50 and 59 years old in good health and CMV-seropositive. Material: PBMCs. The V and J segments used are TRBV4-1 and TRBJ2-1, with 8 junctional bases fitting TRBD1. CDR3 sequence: CASSQAGTGFYNEQFF. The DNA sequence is TGCGCCAGCAGCCAAGCCGGGACAGGTTTCTACAATGAGCAGTTCTTC.